These 29 T cell receptor beta chains share one sample of origin, sequenced in a study of OX40 agonist ivuxolimab in advanced cancers. Data came from immunoSEQ multiplex PCR; TCRdb stores just in-frame clones and leaves some out. The sample contains 60,000 to 65,000 clones, roughly nine tenths of which appear only once. The sequencing used CD4+ or CD8+ T cells sorted from blood, collected in a trial of the OX40 agonist ivuxolimab. The receptors derive from an adult with an advanced solid tumor such as melanoma, head and neck, liver or kidney cancer.

The chain links TRBV27 to TRBJ1-2; D remains ambiguous. Trimming shortened V by 0 bases and J by 4 bases, and 12 bases separated the two germline ends. The CDR3 length is 15 residues. Germline V gene data show CDR1 as MNHEY and CDR2 as SMNVEV (reference sequence). CDR3: CASSLSGTESYGYTF. The CDR3 DNA follows: TGTGCCAGCAGTTTATCGGGCACAGAGAGCTATGGCTACACCTTC.

The count of this clone is one. The CDR3 bases are TGTGCCAGCAGTTGGACTAGCGGCTACAATGAGCAGTTCTTC. Residues: CASSWTSGYNEQFF. The V gene is TRBV27, the J gene TRBJ2-1; 10 bases map to TRBD2. The trim removed 4 bases at V and 3 bases at J, leaving 0 bases unmatched. Germline values: CDR1 MNHEY, CDR2 SMNVEV (reference sequence). This CDR3 is built from 14 residues.

The rearrangement uses TRBV27 and TRBJ2-5; possibly TRBD1 for D (5 bases). V lost 6 bases to trimming and J lost 5 bases, with 13 bases between them. The CDR3 runs 13 residues. Germline CDR1 reads MNHEY; CDR2 reads SMNVEV (reference sequence). The CDR3 DNA follows: TGTGCCAGCAGAGTTAAGGGGCGGGAGACCCAGTACTTC. This translates into CASRVKGRETQYF.

The chain combines TRBV27 with TRBJ2-1, with no clear D. V was trimmed by 3 bases and J by 5 bases, leaving 5 bases between them. From germline, CDR1 is MNHEY and CDR2 SMNVEV (reference sequence). This CDR3 comprises 12 residues. The CDR3 coding sequence is TGTGCCAGCAGTTTTATTGACAATGAGCAGTTCTTC. Amino acid sequence: CASSFIDNEQFF.

In its sample, this clone was seen once. The chain has TRBV5-1 and TRBJ1-1; D uncertain. Trimming stripped 4 bases from V and 8 bases from J, with 15 bases between. Germline V gene sequence: CDR1 SGHRS, CDR2 YFSETQ. The CDR3 has 13 amino acids. CDR3 region: CASSVARGREAFF. Here the CDR3 DNA reads TGCGCCAGCAGCGTGGCCCGGGGAAGAGAAGCTTTCTTT.

This clone appeared once. The CDR3 sequence is CASSFQSARGGNEQFF. The CDR3 nucleotides read TGTGCCAGCAGCTTTCAGTCCGCCAGGGGGGGCAATGAGCAGTTCTTC. The gene calls are TRBV7-9 and TRBJ2-1, with D possibly being TRBD1 or TRBD2 (7 bases each). The ends were cut back, 3 bases at V and 6 bases at J, with 18 bases in the middle. The CDR3 contains 16 residues. The germline gives CDR1 SEHNR, CDR2 FQNEAQ (reference sequence).

V gene TRBV27 combines with J gene TRBJ1-5; D is ambiguous. Germline CDR1 and CDR2: MNHEY and SMNVEV (reference sequence). V lost 0 bases, J lost 3 bases, and 6 bases lay in between. The CDR3 is 14 amino acids. The CDR3 sequence is CASSLSMDNQPQHF. The DNA of the CDR3 is TGTGCCAGCAGTTTATCAATGGACAATCAGCCCCAGCATTTT.

This clone was seen once. The chain employs TRBV27 and TRBJ2-1; TRBD2 is a possible D gene (5 bases). In germline, CDR1 is MNHEY, CDR2 SMNVEV (reference sequence). Trimming pared 0 bases from V and 2 bases from J, leaving 8 bases between. The CDR3 covers 15 residues. DNA of the CDR3: TGTGCCAGCAGTTTATCTGGCGGGCCCTACAATGAGCAGTTCTTC. Translation: CASSLSGGPYNEQFF.

This chain uses TRBV15 with TRBJ2-1; 10 positions match TRBD2. The CDR3 loop spans 16 amino acids. The V gene's germline CDR1 is LNHNV and CDR2 YYDKDF (reference sequence). Trimming removed 8 bases from V and 6 bases from J; junction bases left unmatched: 13. The CDR3: CATEDGAGGVVNEQFF. The CDR3 bases are TGTGCCACCGAGGACGGAGCGGGGGGGGTTGTCAATGAGCAGTTCTTC.

The CDR3 loop reads CASSQDPRSGMNTGELFF. The DNA of the CDR3 is TGTGCCAGCAGCCAAGATCCTCGAAGCGGGATGAACACCGGGGAGCTGTTTTTT. This rearrangement joins TRBV14 to TRBJ2-2; 7 bases are a match to TRBD2. From germline, CDR1 is SGHDN and CDR2 FVKESK. V shed 0 bases, J shed 1 base, and the junction held 8 bases outside the gene matches. The CDR3 has 18 amino acids.

CDR3 DNA: TGTGCCAGCAGCCTGGTCCCGAATCAGCCCCAGCATTTT. This codes for CASSLVPNQPQHF. The chain has TRBV5-5 and TRBJ1-5; D is undetermined. Per germline, CDR1 SGHKS and CDR2 YYEKEE (reference sequence). The CDR3 covers 13 residues. V was pared by 4 bases and J by 4 bases, with 9 bases between. The full variable domain, rest sourced from reference TRBV5-5 and TRBJ1-5, is DAGVTQSPTHLIKTRGQQVTLRCSPISGHKSVSWYQQVLGQGPQFIFQYYEKEERGRGNFPDRFSARQFPNYSSELNVNALLLGDSALYLCASSLVPNQPQHFGDGTRLSIL.

The rearrangement joins TRBV27 to TRBJ2-1; D not certain. The CDR3 runs to 14 residues. The germline CDR1 and CDR2 sequences are MNHEY and SMNVEV (reference sequence). V was clipped by 4 bases and J by 5 bases, with 12 bases between them. The CDR3 is CASSSSTVNNEQFF. The CDR3 DNA sequence: TGTGCCAGCAGTTCCTCCACGGTAAACAATGAGCAGTTCTTC.

V gene TRBV29-1 combines with J gene TRBJ2-4, with D possibly being TRBD1 (6 bases). V was pared by 2 bases and J by 7 bases, with 18 bases between. The germline gives CDR1 SQVTM, CDR2 ANQGSEA. This CDR3 is 15 amino acids long. The CDR3 DNA reads as TGCAGCGTTGAATGGACGTCGACAGGCGGGAACATTCAGTACTTC. Translation: CSVEWTSTGGNIQYF.

V and J are TRBV2 and TRBJ1-5, with D unclear. The CDR3 totals 16 residues. V was trimmed by 4 bases and J by 4 bases, leaving 17 bases between them. The V gene's germline CDR1 is SNHLY and CDR2 FYNNEI. Written as DNA, the CDR3 is TGTGCCAGCAGTGTTGGCAAGCCACAGTTGAATCAGCCCCAGCATTTT. Translated, it gives CASSVGKPQLNQPQHF.

The V call is TRBV30, the J call TRBJ2-1; D is uncertain. CDR3 size: 11 residues. The germline V gene has CDR1 GTSNPN and CDR2 SVGIG (reference sequence). The ends were cut back, 1 base at V and 5 bases at J, with 3 bases in the middle. In nucleotides, the CDR3 is TGTGCCTGGAGTGGGGACAATGAGCAGTTCTTC. Encoded protein: CAWSGDNEQFF.

The chain recombines TRBV7-2 with TRBJ1-5; 7 nucleotides agree with TRBD1. V shed 5 bases and J 3 bases; nucleotides not matched to a gene: 10. Germline assignment: CDR1 SGHTA and CDR2 FQGNSA. CDR3 length: 16 residues. CDR3 protein: CASSGETGPLNQPQHF. In nucleotides, the CDR3 is TGTGCCAGCAGCGGGGAGACAGGGCCTCTCAATCAGCCCCAGCATTTT. Using reference TRBV7-2 and TRBJ1-5 for the parts outside the CDR3, the full variable domain is GAGVSQSPSNKVTEKGKDVELRCDPISGHTALYWYRQSLGQGLEFLIYFQGNSAPDKSGLPSDRFSAERTGGSVSTLTIQRTQQEDSAVYLCASSGETGPLNQPQHFGDGTRLSIL.

CDR3 loop: CASSRRATSGVSYEQYF. In nucleotides, the CDR3 is TGTGCCAGCAGCCGTCGTGCGACTAGCGGGGTCTCCTACGAGCAGTACTTC. The gene calls are TRBV4-2 and TRBJ2-7; 11 nucleotides match TRBD2. The J segment lost 0 bases and the V segment lost 4 bases, leaving 8 bases of the junction unmatched. Germline V gene sequence: CDR1 LGHNA, CDR2 YNFKEQ. This CDR3 spans 17 amino acids.

The CDR3 is CASTTGASEKLFF. In nucleotides, the CDR3 is TGTGCCAGCACTACGGGCGCCAGTGAAAAACTGTTTTTT. This chain joins TRBV6-5 and TRBJ1-4; D gene uncertain. The CDR3 loop spans 13 amino acids. The germline V gene has CDR1 MNHEY and CDR2 SVGAGI. V lost 7 bases and J 7 bases, leaving 13 bases between the germline ends.

The rearrangement uses TRBV29-1 and TRBJ2-5; a possible D gene is TRBD2 (6 bases). CDR1 and CDR2 (germline): SQVTM, ANQGSEA. Trimming stripped 4 bases from V and 0 bases from J, with 18 bases between. This CDR3 comprises 16 residues. The CDR3 bases are TGCAGCGTTGTGGGTAGGGGAAGGGACTACCAAGAGACCCAGTACTTC. Translation gives CSVVGRGRDYQETQYF.

The CDR3 DNA is TGTGCCAGTAGTGTCGACAGGAGCTCCTACAATGAGCAGTTCTTC. Protein sequence: CASSVDRSSYNEQFF. The chain couples TRBV19 to TRBJ2-1; the D gene is possibly TRBD1 (6 bases). The CDR3 totals 15 residues. V was shortened by 5 bases and J by 0 bases, with 11 bases between the two germline ends. CDR1 is LNHDA and CDR2 is SQIVND in the germline V gene (reference sequence).

This clone qualifies as medium-sized. The J gene is TRBJ2-5, the V gene TRBV29-1; 10 nucleotides agree with TRBD2. V was pared by 3 bases and J by 3 bases, with 10 bases of the junction left unmatched. The CDR3 totals 16 residues. CDR1 and CDR2 from the germline V gene are SQVTM and ANQGSEA. The CDR3: CSVDGLAGVWEETQYF. The CDR3 coding sequence is TGCAGCGTTGATGGTCTAGCGGGAGTCTGGGAAGAGACCCAGTACTTC.

V is TRBV7-2 and J is TRBJ1-1, with D possibly being TRBD1 (5 bases). The CDR3 consists of 14 residues. Per germline, CDR1 SGHTA and CDR2 FQGNSA. Deletions cut 1 base from V and 4 bases from J, with 10 bases between. The CDR3 DNA is TGTGCCAGCAGCTTAGTTTCGGGGGGCACTGAAGCTTTCTTT. Residues: CASSLVSGGTEAFF.

V and J are TRBV27 and TRBJ1-2; D is ambiguous. The CDR3 runs 16 residues. Between the trimmed V and J ends, which lost 4 bases and 3 bases, there was a span of 18 bases. Germline-derived CDR1 and CDR2 are MNHEY and SMNVEV (reference sequence). The CDR3 protein is CASSSTVTGGYYGYTF. The CDR3 DNA sequence: TGTGCCAGCAGTTCGACGGTGACGGGAGGCTACTATGGCTACACCTTC.

The sample holds one count of this clone. The chain is built from TRBV11-2 and TRBJ2-7; 7 bases are shared with TRBD2. This CDR3 is 15 amino acids long. CDR1 is SGHAT, CDR2 FQNNGV, per germline. The ends lost 3 bases at V and 7 bases at J; junction bases unmatched: 12. CDR3 sequence reads: CASSFTGGQAGEQYF. The CDR3 DNA is TGTGCCAGCAGCTTTACGGGAGGCCAGGCGGGGGAGCAGTACTTC.

The chain combines TRBV19 with TRBJ2-7; 8 nucleotides line up with TRBD1. The J segment lost 6 bases and the V segment lost 7 bases, leaving 2 bases of the junction unmatched. The CDR3 is 11 residues long. CDR1 is LNHDA and CDR2 is SQIVND in the germline V gene (reference sequence). CDR3 DNA sequence: TGTGCCAGTACAGGGGGCTTCGAGCAGTACTTC. It specifies CASTGGFEQYF.

The chain combines TRBV6-1 with TRBJ2-7; 11 bases agree with TRBD1. Trimming took 3 bases from V and 3 from J; bases not matched to a gene: 7. The V gene's germline CDR1 is MNHNS and CDR2 SASEGT. This CDR3 comprises 16 residues. CDR3 DNA: TGTGCCAGCAGTGACCCGGACAGGGGGCTTTTCTACGAGCAGTACTTC. Encoded protein: CASSDPDRGLFYEQYF.

This clone was detected once. The rearrangement links TRBV2 to TRBJ2-1; 10 nucleotides match TRBD2. CDR1 is SNHLY, CDR2 FYNNEI, per germline. The CDR3 totals 14 residues. Trimming cost V 4 bases and J 4 bases; bases outside gene matches: 1. CDR3 in DNA: TGTGCCAGCAGTGCACTAGCGGGGTACAATGAGCAGTTCTTC. It specifies CASSALAGYNEQFF.

The chain has TRBV19 and TRBJ1-1; no clear D gene. Trimming took off 2 bases at V and 1 base at J, with 8 bases between the two ends. CDR1 is LNHDA, CDR2 SQIVND, per germline (reference sequence). CDR3 length equals 14 residues. CDR3 bases: TGTGCCAGTAGTATAATGTCCACGAACACTGAAGCTTTCTTT. It codes for CASSIMSTNTEAFF.

This chain joins TRBV27 and TRBJ1-2; maybe TRBD1 (5 bases). CDR3 length equals 14 residues. The V and J ends lost 1 base and 4 bases respectively, with 10 bases between them. Germline values: CDR1 MNHEY, CDR2 SMNVEV (reference sequence). As DNA, the CDR3 is TGTGCCAGCAGTTTATGGTCAGGGTCCTATGGCTACACCTTC. This sequence encodes CASSLWSGSYGYTF.